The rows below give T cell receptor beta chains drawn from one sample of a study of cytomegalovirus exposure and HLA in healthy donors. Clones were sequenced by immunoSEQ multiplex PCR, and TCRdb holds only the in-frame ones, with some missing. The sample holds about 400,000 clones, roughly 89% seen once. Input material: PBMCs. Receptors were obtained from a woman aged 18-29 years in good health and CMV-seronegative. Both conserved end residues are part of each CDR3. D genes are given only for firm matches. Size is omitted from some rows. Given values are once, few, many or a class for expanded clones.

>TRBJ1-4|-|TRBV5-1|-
TGCGCCAGCAGCCCGTGGGGGGAAGAAAAACTGTTTTTT
CASSPWGEEKLFF
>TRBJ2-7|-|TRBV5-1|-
TGCGCCAGCAGGCCGCAGGGCACGTTGTACTACGAGCAGTACTTC
CASRPQGTLYYEQYF
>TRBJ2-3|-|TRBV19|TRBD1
TGTGCCAGTAGTATCGGGACAGGTACACCAGATACGCAGTATTTT
CASSIGTGTPDTQYF
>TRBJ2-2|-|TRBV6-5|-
TGTGCCAGCAGTTACTCTCGTCGTGCCGGGGAGCTGTTTTTT
CASSYSRRAGELFF
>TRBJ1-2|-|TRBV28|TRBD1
TGTGCCAGCAGTCCGGGGACAGGATATGGCTACACCTTC
CASSPGTGYGYTF
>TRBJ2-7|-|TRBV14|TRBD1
TGTGCCAGCAGCCGGGACAGGGGGTACGAGCAGTACTTC
CASSRDRGYEQYF
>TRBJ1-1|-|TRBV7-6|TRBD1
TGTGCCAGCAGCTTAAGACAGGGGGTAAACACTGAAGCTTTCTTT
CASSLRQGVNTEAFF
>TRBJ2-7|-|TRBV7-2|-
TGTGCCAGCAGCTTAGGGGGGGACAGCTACGAGCAGTACTTC
CASSLGGDSYEQYF
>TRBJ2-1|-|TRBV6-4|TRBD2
TGTGCCAGCAGTGGCCTAGCGGGAGGGCCTACCAATGAGCAGTTCTTC
CASSGLAGGPTNEQFF
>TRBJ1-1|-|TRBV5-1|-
TGCGCCAGCAGCTTGGGGCCGTCGAACACTGAAGCTTTCTTT
CASSLGPSNTEAFF
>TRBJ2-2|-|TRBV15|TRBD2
TGTGCCACCAGTACAATAGCGGGAACGGTAACCGGGGAGCTGTTTTTT
CATSTIAGTVTGELFF
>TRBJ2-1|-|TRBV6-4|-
TGTGCCAGCAGTGACGGGGGGGCCGGGAATGAGCAGTTCTTC
CASSDGGAGNEQFF
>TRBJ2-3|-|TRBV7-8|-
TGTGCCAACCCCCCTCCGGGACTCCCCCAGCACGGCACAGATACGCAGTATTTT
CANPPPGLPQHGTDTQYF
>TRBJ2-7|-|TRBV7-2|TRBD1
TGTGCCAGCAGCCCATGGGACAGGAGCTCCTACGAGCAGTACTTC
CASSPWDRSSYEQYF
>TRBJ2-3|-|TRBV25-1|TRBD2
TGTGCCAGCAGTAGCGGGAGGTGGTTAGATACGCAGTATTTT
CASSSGRWLDTQYF
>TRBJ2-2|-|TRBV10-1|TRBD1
TGCGCCAGCAGCACCACGCCGGGACAGGGGAGCACCGGGGAGCTGTTTTTT
CASSTTPGQGSTGELFF
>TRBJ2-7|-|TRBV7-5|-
TGTGTCAGAAGCTTATGTGCCGGGACTAGCGAAAGCGAGCAGTACTTC
CVRSLCAGTSESEQYF
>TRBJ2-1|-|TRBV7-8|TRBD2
TGTGCCAGCAGCTTCGGCGGGAGCTCCTACAATGAGCAGTTCTTC
CASSFGGSSYNEQFF
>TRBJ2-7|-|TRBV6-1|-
TGTGCCAGCAGTGCAACAGGTACCTACGAGCAGTACTTC
CASSATGTYEQYF
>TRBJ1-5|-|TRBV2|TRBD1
TGTGCCAGCAGTGAAGCGCGGGACAGGGATTTTAGTGAGAATCAGCCCCAGCATTTT
CASSEARDRDFSENQPQHF
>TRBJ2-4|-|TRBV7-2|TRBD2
TGTGCCAGCAGCTCCGGGGGGGCCGACATTCAGTACTTC
CASSSGGADIQYF
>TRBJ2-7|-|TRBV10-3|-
TGTGCCATCAGTGTGGACACCTACGAGCAGTACTTC
CAISVDTYEQYF
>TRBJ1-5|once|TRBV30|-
TGTGCCTGGAGTTATGGCGGGGGGGGTAGCAATCAGCCCCAGCATTTT
CAWSYGGGGSNQPQHF
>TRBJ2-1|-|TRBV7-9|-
TGTGCCAGCAGCTCCGGACATATACTATGGGGGTTCTTC
CASSSGHILWGFF
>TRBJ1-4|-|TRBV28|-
TGTGCTTTAAGTCAGGGCGACGAAAAACTGTTTTTT
CALSQGDEKLFF
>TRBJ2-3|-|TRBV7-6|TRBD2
TGTGCCAGCAGCCCCGGACTAGCTGTAGATACGCAGTATTTT
CASSPGLAVDTQYF
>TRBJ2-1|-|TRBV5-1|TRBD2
TGCGCCAGCAGCTTGCAAGCGGGAGGGCGAGGTGAGCAGTTCTTC
CASSLQAGGRGEQFF
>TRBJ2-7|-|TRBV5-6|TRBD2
TGTGCCAGCAGCCCAGGACTAGCGAGTAGCTCCTACGAGCAGTACTTC
CASSPGLASSSYEQYF
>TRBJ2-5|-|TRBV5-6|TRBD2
TGTGCCAGCAGCACAGCCGGGAGGTACCAAGAGACCCAGTACTTC
CASSTAGRYQETQYF
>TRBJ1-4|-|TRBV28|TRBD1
TGTGCCAGCAGTTTTGGGCGTGGACAGGGGGCTGGTAATGAAAAACTGTTTTTT
CASSFGRGQGAGNEKLFF
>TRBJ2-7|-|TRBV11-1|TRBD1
TGTGCCAGCAGCCCGGAGACAGGGGGCTACGAGCAGTACTTC
CASSPETGGYEQYF
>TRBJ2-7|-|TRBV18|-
TGTGCCAGCTCACCAGGGGCCACCTACGAGCAGTACTTC
CASSPGATYEQYF
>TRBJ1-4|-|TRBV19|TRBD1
TGTGCCAGTAGTCCCGGACAGGGGCGCGAAAAACTGTTTTTT
CASSPGQGREKLFF
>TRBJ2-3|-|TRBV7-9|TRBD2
TGTGCCAGCAGAAAGGAGGGACTAGGTCCAGATACGCAGTATTTT
CASRKEGLGPDTQYF
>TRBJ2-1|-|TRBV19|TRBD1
TGTGCCAGTAGTACCTTAGGGACAGGGGGATACAATGAGCAGTTCTTC
CASSTLGTGGYNEQFF
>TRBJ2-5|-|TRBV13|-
TGTGCCAGCAGCCAATACAGGGTGTTGCAAGAGACCCAGTACTTC
CASSQYRVLQETQYF
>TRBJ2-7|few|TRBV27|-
TGTGCCAGCAGCCGATCCGGGGGAACCTACGAGCAGTACTTC
CASSRSGGTYEQYF
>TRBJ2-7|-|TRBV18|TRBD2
TGTGCCAGCTCACCGTTCGCTAGCGGGGGGTCGAGCTCCTACGAGCAGTACTTC
CASSPFASGGSSSYEQYF
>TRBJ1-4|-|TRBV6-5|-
TGTGCCAGCAGTGGGGGTCAGGGGGAAAAACTGTTTTTT
CASSGGQGEKLFF
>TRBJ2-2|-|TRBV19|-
TGTGCCACCCGGAGTTTGGGCAGGGTCTCCGGGGAGCTGTTTTTT
CATRSLGRVSGELFF
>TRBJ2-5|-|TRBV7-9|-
TGTGCCAGCAGCGCTGACAGGGAGGTTTGGGAGACCCAGTACTTC
CASSADREVWETQYF
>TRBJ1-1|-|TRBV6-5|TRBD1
TGTGCCAGCAGTTACGGGACAGGGGGCCAAGCTTTCTTT
CASSYGTGGQAFF
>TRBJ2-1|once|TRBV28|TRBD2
TGTGCCAGCAGTTTTTCGGCTAGCGGGAGGGGCCTCGATGAGCAGTTCTTC
CASSFSASGRGLDEQFF
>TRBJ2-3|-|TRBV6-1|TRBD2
TGTGCCAGCAGTCGGACTAGCGGCAACACAGATACGCAGTATTTT
CASSRTSGNTDTQYF
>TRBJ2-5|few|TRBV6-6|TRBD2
TGTGCCAGCAGCTGGACTAGCGGGGTCGAGACCCAGTACTTC
CASSWTSGVETQYF
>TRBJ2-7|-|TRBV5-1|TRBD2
TGCGCCAGCAGCTTGGCCGGGCTAGCGGATAGGGAGCAGTACTTC
CASSLAGLADREQYF
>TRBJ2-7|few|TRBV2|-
TGTGCCAGCATTGGCGCGGAAGGCTACGAGCAGTACTTC
CASIGAEGYEQYF
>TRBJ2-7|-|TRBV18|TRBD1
TGTGCCAGCTCACCGCGGACAGGGGCGTACGAGCAGTACTTC
CASSPRTGAYEQYF
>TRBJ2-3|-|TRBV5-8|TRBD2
TGTGCCAGCAGCTTAATTCGGGGGGTCCTCACAGATACGCAGTATTTT
CASSLIRGVLTDTQYF
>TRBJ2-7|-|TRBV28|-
TGTGCCAGCAGTTTCCCTGTGTGGGCAGGGTACTACGAGCAGTACTTC
CASSFPVWAGYYEQYF
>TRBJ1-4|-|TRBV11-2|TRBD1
TGTGCCAGCAGGACAGGGGATGCTAATGAAAAACTGTTTTTT
CASRTGDANEKLFF
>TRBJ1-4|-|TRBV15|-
TGTGCCACCAGCAGAGATTTGGGGGCGGCTAATGAAAAACTGTTTTTT
CATSRDLGAANEKLFF
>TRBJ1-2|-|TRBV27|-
TGTGCCAGCAGTTCCCGGGACAAGGGCAACTATGGCTACACCTTC
CASSSRDKGNYGYTF
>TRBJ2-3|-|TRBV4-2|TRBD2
TGTGCCAGCAGCCACTCCGGGACTAGCGGAGATACGCAGTATTTT
CASSHSGTSGDTQYF
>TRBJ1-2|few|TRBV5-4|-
TGTGCCAGCAGCTTGGACAATGGGGGCAACTATGGCTACACCTTC
CASSLDNGGNYGYTF
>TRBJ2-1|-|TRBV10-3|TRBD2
TGTGCCATCAGGGGGGACGGGGAGGGCAATGAGCAGTTCTTC
CAIRGDGEGNEQFF
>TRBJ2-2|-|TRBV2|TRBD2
TGTGCCAGCAAATCCCTAGCGGTGAACACCGGGGAGCTGTTTTTT
CASKSLAVNTGELFF
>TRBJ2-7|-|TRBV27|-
TGTGCCAGCAGTTTATTTTGGGGAGACGTGCAGTACTTC
CASSLFWGDVQYF
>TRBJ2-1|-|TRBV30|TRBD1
TGTGCCTGGAGTGCAGGACAGGGGAAGCAGTTCTTC
CAWSAGQGKQFF